This T cell receptor (beta chain) stems from a study of beta chain features in type 1 diabetes. TCRB transcripts that were expressed got sequenced, as all of the isolated RNA had been reverse transcribed. Sequencing was performed with immunoSEQ multiplex PCR; in TCRdb, only in-frame clones are kept and a portion is missing. This table holds a few hundred thousand clones, about 30% found once. The germline CDR1 and CDR2 sequences are SGDLS and YYNGEE. V lost 4 bases and J lost 7; bases outside the gene matches: 8. The CDR3 has 14 residues. The TCR was taken from a man aged 18 to 30 in good health. The chain has TRBV9 and TRBJ1-5; TRBD1 agrees at 7 bases. The sample comprised naive CD4+ T cells from blood. The CDR3, as DNA: TGTGCCAGCAGCCCCGACAGGGAGGTCCAGCCCCAGCATTTT. Residues: CASSPDREVQPQHF.